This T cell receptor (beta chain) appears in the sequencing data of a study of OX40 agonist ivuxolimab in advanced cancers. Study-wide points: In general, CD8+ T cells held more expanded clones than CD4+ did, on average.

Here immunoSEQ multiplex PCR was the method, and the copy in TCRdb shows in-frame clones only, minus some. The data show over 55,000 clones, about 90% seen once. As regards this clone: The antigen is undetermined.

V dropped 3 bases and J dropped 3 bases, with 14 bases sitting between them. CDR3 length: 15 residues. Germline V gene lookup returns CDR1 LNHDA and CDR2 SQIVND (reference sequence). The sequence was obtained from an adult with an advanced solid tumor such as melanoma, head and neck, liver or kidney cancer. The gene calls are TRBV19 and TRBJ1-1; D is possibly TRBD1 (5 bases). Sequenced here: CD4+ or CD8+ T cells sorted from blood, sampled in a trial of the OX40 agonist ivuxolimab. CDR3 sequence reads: CASSIGQGPDTEAFF. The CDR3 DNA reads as TGTGCCAGTAGTATCGGGCAGGGTCCGGACACTGAAGCTTTCTTT.